Sequencing of this T cell receptor (beta chain) was carried out in a study of monozygotic twins with inflammatory bowel disease. Study findings and constraints: Perhaps reflecting limited power, concordant and discordant twins did not differ in repertoire similarity.

A word on this clonotype: What it binds is unknown.

Researchers used 3500 ng of total RNA for each TCR library. From its re-call of the 5' RACE reads, TCRdb lists each CDR3 protein once, without DNA. The sample has 150,000 to 200,000 distinct CDR3 sequences. Germline V gives CDR1 SGHDN, CDR2 FVKESK. There are 14 residues in the CDR3. Source material: blood. The receptor was derived from a human donor with ulcerative colitis or Crohn's disease, or a healthy co-twin of an affected twin (not recorded which). The rearrangement links TRBV14 to TRBJ2-1. CDR3 region: CASSQVRTSNEQFF.